Presented here are 30 T cell receptor beta chains from one specimen sequenced in a study of T cells after posttransplantation cyclophosphamide. Using immunoSEQ multiplex PCR, the repertoire was profiled, and TCRdb retains in-frame clones only, with some absent. There are about 21,000 clones in the sample; around 86% occur only once, and roughly 2.2% lies in the top ten. Controls had myeloablative marrow grafts with methotrexate and calcineurin inhibitor, sampled at 1 year. The sequencing used PBMCs, collected approximately 360 days after allogeneic stem cell transplant with calcineurin inhibitor and methotrexate. The receptors originated from a female patient aged 30 to 45 who received an allogeneic stem cell transplant from an unrelated donor, was CMV-positive, and had acute and chronic GVHD. Among the T cells, some may be from the graft donor.

V is TRBV6-1 and J is TRBJ1-2, with a tentative D call TRBD1 (5 bases). Per the germline V gene, CDR1 is MNHNS and CDR2 is SASEGT. The CDR3 length is 13 residues. Trimming left V 2 bases short and J 5 bases short, with 9 bases between. The DNA for the CDR3 is TGTGCCAGCAGTGAATGGTCAGGGTATGGCTACACCTTC. Protein product: CASSEWSGYGYTF.

This sequence joins TRBV19 and TRBJ1-1, with 9 bases lining up with TRBD1. Germline V gene lookup returns CDR1 LNHDA and CDR2 SQIVND (reference sequence). The V and J ends lost 5 bases and 1 base, in that order; junction bases with no gene match: 8. The CDR3 is made up of 16 amino acids. The DNA for the CDR3 is TGTGCCAGTAGTCCGCGGACAGGGGTGCCGAACACTGAAGCTTTCTTT. Translated, it gives CASSPRTGVPNTEAFF. The complete variable domain, with remaining parts taken from reference TRBV19 and TRBJ1-1, reads DGGITQSPKYLFRKEGQNVTLSCEQNLNHDAMYWYRQDPGQGLRLIYYSQIVNDFQKGDIAEGYSVSREKKESFPLTVTSAQKNPTAFYLCASSPRTGVPNTEAFFGQGTRLTVV.

V and J are TRBV7-3 and TRBJ2-3; perhaps TRBD1 as D (6 bases). Trimming shortened V by 5 bases and J by 1 base, and 13 bases separated the two germline ends. Germline V CDR1 and CDR2: SGHTA, FQGTGA. The CDR3 totals 15 residues. The CDR3 DNA reads as TGTGCCAGCAGCCTACAGGGCAAGGGCACAGATACGCAGTATTTT. It yields the protein CASSLQGKGTDTQYF. Together with reference TRBV7-3 and TRBJ2-3, the CDR3 gives the full variable domain: GAGVSQTPSNKVTEKGKYVELRCDPISGHTALYWYRQSLGQGPEFLIYFQGTGAADDSGLPNDRFFAVRPEGSVSTLKIQRTERGDSAVYLCASSLQGKGTDTQYFGPGTRLTVL.

This clone has just one count. The chain links TRBV7-2 to TRBJ1-1; possible D gene TRBD1, 5 bases. Looked up from germline, CDR1 is SGHTA and CDR2 is FQGNSA. The CDR3 spans 14 residues. The V and J ends lost 4 bases and 5 bases respectively, with 14 bases between them. The CDR3 loop is CASSSQGTLTEAFF. DNA for the CDR3: TGTGCCAGCAGCTCCCAGGGAACTCTAACTGAAGCTTTCTTT. Using reference TRBV7-2 and TRBJ1-1 for the parts outside the CDR3, the full variable domain is GAGVSQSPSNKVTEKGKDVELRCDPISGHTALYWYRQSLGQGLEFLIYFQGNSAPDKSGLPSDRFSAERTGGSVSTLTIQRTQQEDSAVYLCASSSQGTLTEAFFGQGTRLTVV.

CDR3: CATRSGQETQYF. CDR3 nucleotide sequence: TGTGCCACCAGGTCGGGCCAAGAGACCCAGTACTTC. The chain couples TRBV6-5 to TRBJ2-5, with D unresolved. Trimming left V 10 bases short and J 1 base short, with 10 bases between. CDR1 is MNHEY and CDR2 is SVGAGI in the germline V gene. This CDR3 contains 12 residues.

The table lists this clone with a count of one. This chain joins TRBV6-4 and TRBJ2-3; D unclear. The CDR3 contains 13 residues. Germline CDR1 and CDR2: MRHNA and SNTAGT. The V gene lost 4 bases and the J gene lost 3 bases, with 8 bases spanning the gap. The CDR3 sequence: CASSARVTDTQYF. CDR3 nucleotides: TGTGCCAGCAGTGCTCGGGTGACAGATACGCAGTATTTT.

The chain is built from TRBV5-6 and TRBJ1-2, with TRBD1 matching over 9 bases. The CDR3 spans 14 residues. Looked up from germline, CDR1 is SGHDT and CDR2 is YYEEEE. J was trimmed by 6 bases and V by 3 bases; bases with no gene match: 6. CDR3 loop: CASSSQQGADGYTF. The CDR3 DNA follows: TGTGCCAGCAGCTCACAACAGGGGGCCGATGGCTACACCTTC.

V usage is TRBV18 and J usage is TRBJ1-1; possibly TRBD1 for D (6 bases). The CDR3 is made up of 11 amino acids. The V end lost 4 bases, the J end lost 11 bases, and 11 bases lay between the germline ends. Germline V gives CDR1 KGHSH, CDR2 LQKENI. CDR3 in amino acids: CASSQGVWAFF. The CDR3 nucleotides read TGTGCCAGCTCACAGGGGGTGTGGGCTTTCTTT.

The chain recombines TRBV5-4 with TRBJ2-3; D perhaps matches TRBD2 (6 bases). Trimming took off 3 bases at V and 0 bases at J, with 14 bases between the two ends. Germline assignment: CDR1 SGHNT and CDR2 YYREEE (reference sequence). This CDR3 spans 16 amino acids. The CDR3 spells CASSSTGSASTDTQYF. The DNA of the CDR3 is TGTGCCAGCAGCTCCACCGGGAGCGCAAGCACAGATACGCAGTATTTT.

The CDR3 DNA reads TGTGCCAGCAGTTTTCGAGTCCGGGAAAAACTGTTTTTT. It yields the protein CASSFRVREKLFF. The chain carries TRBV27 and TRBJ1-4; no firm D call. Trimming shortened V by 3 bases and J by 8 bases, and 10 bases separated the two germline ends. This CDR3 is built from 13 residues. CDR1 is MNHEY and CDR2 is SMNVEV in the germline V gene (reference sequence).

The chain recombines TRBV15 with TRBJ1-2, with D perhaps TRBD1 (5 bases). The CDR3 has 13 residues. Germline V lookup: CDR1 LNHNV, CDR2 YYDKDF (reference sequence). With 5 bases removed from V and 5 bases from J, the gap between germline ends came to 12 bases. CDR3 region: CATSLQGLYGYTF. In DNA, the CDR3 is TGTGCCACCAGCTTGCAGGGACTATATGGCTACACCTTC.

V and J are TRBV23-1 and TRBJ2-7; 10 nucleotides align to TRBD1. Being an ORF, TRBV23-1 has a function that is uncertain. The CDR3 consists of 13 residues. The V and J ends lost 7 bases and 6 bases, in that order; junction bases with no gene match: 6. The CDR3 loop reads CASTRDRGSEQYF. The CDR3 coding sequence is TGCGCCAGCACCCGGGACAGGGGCTCCGAGCAGTACTTC.

The J gene is TRBJ2-3, the V gene TRBV29-1, with 7 nucleotides matching TRBD1. The CDR3 runs 13 residues. The junction had 0 bases not matched to a gene; V was cut back by 3 bases and J by 0 bases. The germline CDR1 and CDR2 sequences are SQVTM and ANQGSEA. In DNA, the CDR3 is TGCAGCGTTGAGACAGGGAGCACAGATACGCAGTATTTT. As protein: CSVETGSTDTQYF.

The rearrangement joins TRBV4-3 to TRBJ2-6, with TRBD2 identical over 7 bases. The J segment lost 0 bases and the V segment lost 2 bases, leaving 1 base of the junction unmatched. CDR1 LGHNA and CDR2 YSLEER come from the germline V gene. CDR3 length: 16 amino acids. The CDR3 spells CASSQSGGSGANVLTF. The CDR3 DNA sequence: TGCGCCAGCAGCCAATCGGGGGGCTCTGGGGCCAACGTCCTGACTTTC.

The chain employs TRBV27 and TRBJ1-3; 12 positions agree with TRBD1. This CDR3 contains 18 residues. Germline V gives CDR1 MNHEY, CDR2 SMNVEV (reference sequence). Trimming cost V 5 bases and J 4 bases; bases outside gene matches: 12. The chain's CDR3 is CASSPWPGTGGVGNTIYF. The CDR3 nucleotides read TGTGCCAGCAGTCCTTGGCCCGGGACAGGGGGCGTAGGAAACACCATATATTTT.

This rearrangement joins TRBV15 to TRBJ2-5, with 10 bases matching TRBD2. Unmatched junction bases numbered 12, after V lost 1 base and J lost 4 bases. The length of the CDR3 is 18 residues. CDR1 and CDR2 (germline): LNHNV, YYDKDF (reference sequence). The CDR3 bases are TGTGCCACCAGCAGAGCCCGGAAAGAAGCGGGGGGGAGAGAGACCCAGTACTTC. Encoded protein: CATSRARKEAGGRETQYF. The whole variable domain, filled in from reference TRBV15 and TRBJ2-5, reads DAMVIQNPRYQVTQFGKPVTLSCSQTLNHNVMYWYQQKSSQAPKLLFHYYDKDFNNEADTPDNFQSRRPNTSFCFLDIRSPGLGDTAMYLCATSRARKEAGGRETQYFGPGTRLLVL.

This chain links TRBV7-2 with TRBJ1-6, with D hard to call. Germline values: CDR1 SGHTA, CDR2 FQGNSA. The CDR3 runs to 12 residues. V lost 5 bases and J lost 11, with 10 bases in between. The CDR3 sequence: CASSIKPPPLHF. The CDR3, as DNA: TGTGCCAGCAGCATAAAGCCTCCACCCCTCCACTTT.

V usage is TRBV18 and J usage is TRBJ2-2, with D perhaps matching TRBD2 (5 bases). CDR3 length equals 16 residues. Germline V gene sequence: CDR1 KGHSH, CDR2 LQKENI. V was shortened by 2 bases and J by 6 bases, with 16 bases between the two germline ends. Here the CDR3 reads CASSPSGNNYAGELFF. CDR3 bases: TGTGCCAGCTCACCATCGGGGAATAATTACGCCGGGGAGCTGTTTTTT.

The chain uses TRBV6-6 and TRBJ2-2; 9 nucleotides align to TRBD2. Unmatched junction bases numbered 6, after V lost 7 bases and J lost 3 bases. In germline, CDR1 is MNHNY, CDR2 SVGAGI (reference sequence). This CDR3 has 15 amino acids. This chain's CDR3 is CASKVAGVDTGELFF. In DNA, the CDR3 is TGTGCCAGCAAGGTAGCGGGAGTTGACACCGGGGAGCTGTTTTTT.

The count of this clone is one. The chain couples TRBV30 to TRBJ1-3; D possibly corresponds to TRBD1 (6 bases). Deletions cut 4 bases from V and 7 bases from J, with 8 bases between. This CDR3 is built from 11 residues. Germline assignment: CDR1 GTSNPN and CDR2 SVGIG (reference sequence). CDR3 coding DNA: TGTGCCTGGACGACAGGCAACACCATATATTTT. It codes for CAWTTGNTIYF.

The gene calls are TRBV18 and TRBJ2-3, with D possibly being TRBD1 (6 bases). The germline CDR1 and CDR2 sequences are KGHSH and LQKENI. The CDR3 contains 15 residues. The V end was cut by 3 bases, the J end by 7 bases, with 17 bases between. For the CDR3, the DNA is TGTGCCAGCTCACCGGGGGCGGCTGAACTCAATACGCAGTATTTT. This codes for CASSPGAAELNTQYF.

The chain couples TRBV27 to TRBJ2-3, with no clear D. The CDR3 extends over 15 amino acids. The ends were cut back, 5 bases at V and 1 base at J, with 13 bases in the middle. CDR1 is MNHEY and CDR2 is SMNVEV in the germline V gene (reference sequence). The CDR3 nucleotides are TGTGCCAGCAGTCCCCCCCGCACTGGCACAGATACGCAGTATTTT. It is translated as CASSPPRTGTDTQYF.

The V call is TRBV4-1, the J call TRBJ2-1; possible D gene TRBD2, 6 bases. Germline V gives CDR1 MGHRA, CDR2 YSYEKL. Between the trimmed V and J ends, which lost 4 bases and 0 bases, there was a span of 16 bases. The CDR3 loop spans 17 amino acids. Here the CDR3 DNA reads TGCGCCAGCAGCCCCGCGGGGATTTCGGGCTCCTACAATGAGCAGTTCTTC. This encodes CASSPAGISGSYNEQFF.

This chain connects TRBV7-2 to TRBJ2-4, with TRBD1 matching 9 bases. Trimming cost V 0 bases and J 1 base; bases outside gene matches: 7. CDR1 is SGHTA and CDR2 is FQGNSA in the germline V gene. The CDR3 extends over 18 amino acids. CDR3 residues: CASSLARTGGLAKNIQYF. CDR3 DNA: TGTGCCAGCAGCTTAGCGCGTACAGGGGGCTTGGCCAAAAACATTCAGTACTTC. Full variable domain (outside the CDR3, taken from reference TRBV7-2 and TRBJ2-4): GAGVSQSPSNKVTEKGKDVELRCDPISGHTALYWYRQSLGQGLEFLIYFQGNSAPDKSGLPSDRFSAERTGGSVSTLTIQRTQQEDSAVYLCASSLARTGGLAKNIQYFGAGTRLSVL.

This clone was found once. The genes are TRBV6-1 and TRBJ2-7; D unresolved. The CDR3 spans 10 residues. The germline V and J ends were trimmed by 4 bases and 4 bases, with 2 bases remaining between them. The germline CDR1 and CDR2 sequences are MNHNS and SASEGT. The CDR3 reads CASSVYEQYF. The CDR3 DNA reads as TGTGCCAGCAGTGTATACGAGCAGTACTTC.

The chain carries TRBV4-1 and TRBJ1-4; D is uncertain. Germline CDR1 and CDR2: MGHRA and YSYEKL. The CDR3 has 17 residues. V shed 0 bases and J shed 3 bases, with 14 bases lying between them. The CDR3 DNA reads as TGCGCCAGCAGCCAAGAAGGGAGGCCCCGACCTAATGAAAAACTGTTTTTT. Protein sequence: CASSQEGRPRPNEKLFF.

This clone occurred once. This chain connects TRBV5-6 to TRBJ2-3; D unclear. The length of the CDR3 is 14 residues. V was shortened by 4 bases and J by 1 base, with 10 bases between the two germline ends. Germline CDR1 is SGHDT and CDR2 is YYEEEE. CDR3 nucleotides: TGTGCCAGCAGCGCAGGTTCAGGCACAGATACGCAGTATTTT. Encoded protein: CASSAGSGTDTQYF.

The chain couples TRBV19 to TRBJ1-1, with a possible D match to TRBD1 (5 bases). The CDR3 length is 14 residues. V lost 5 bases and J 0 bases, leaving 10 bases between the germline ends. Germline V gene sequence: CDR1 LNHDA, CDR2 SQIVND (reference sequence). The CDR3 DNA is TGTGCCAGTAGTTTCGGGGGGATGAACACTGAAGCTTTCTTT. Translating gives CASSFGGMNTEAFF.

The rearrangement uses TRBV27 and TRBJ1-2, with TRBD1 identical over 9 bases. The CDR3 length is 14 residues. After removal of 9 bases from V and 6 bases from J, the junction contained 11 bases not matched to a gene. Germline V gene sequence: CDR1 MNHEY, CDR2 SMNVEV (reference sequence). This CDR3 is CARLGQGQLHGYTF. The CDR3 nucleotides read TGTGCCAGACTGGGACAGGGACAGTTACATGGCTACACCTTC.

A word on this clone: This sample also contains other DNA sequences that code for the same CDR3. V usage is TRBV5-8 and J usage is TRBJ1-4; D perhaps matches TRBD1 (5 bases). CDR1 is SGHTS and CDR2 is YDEGEE in the germline V gene. Trimming left V 4 bases short and J 7 bases short, with 26 bases between. The length of the CDR3 is 18 residues. CDR3 loop: CASSQEIYGGTGREKLFF. CDR3 DNA sequence: TGTGCCAGCAGCCAGGAGATATACGGAGGGACGGGACGTGAAAAACTGTTTTTT. Full variable domain (rest looked up from reference TRBV5-8 and TRBJ1-4): EAGVTQSPTHLIKTRGQQATLRCSPISGHTSVYWYQQALGLGLQFLLWYDEGEERNRGNFPPRFSGRQFPNYSSELNVNALELEDSALYLCASSQEIYGGTGREKLFFGSGTQLSVL.